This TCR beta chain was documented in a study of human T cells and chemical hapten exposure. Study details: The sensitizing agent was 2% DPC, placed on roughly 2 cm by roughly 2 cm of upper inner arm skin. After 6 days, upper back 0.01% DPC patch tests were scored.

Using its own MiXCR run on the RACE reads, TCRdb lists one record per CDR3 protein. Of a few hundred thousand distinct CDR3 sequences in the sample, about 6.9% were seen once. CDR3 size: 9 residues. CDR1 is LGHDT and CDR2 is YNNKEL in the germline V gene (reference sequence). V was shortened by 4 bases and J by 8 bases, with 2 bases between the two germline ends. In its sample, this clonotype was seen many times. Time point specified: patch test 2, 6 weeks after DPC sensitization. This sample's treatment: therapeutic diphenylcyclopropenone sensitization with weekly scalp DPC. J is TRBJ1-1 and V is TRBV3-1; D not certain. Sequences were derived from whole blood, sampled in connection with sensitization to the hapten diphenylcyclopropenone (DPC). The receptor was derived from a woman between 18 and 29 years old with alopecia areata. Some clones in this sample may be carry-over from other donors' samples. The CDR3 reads CASSLEAFF. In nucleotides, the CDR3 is TGTGCCAGCAGCCTCGAAGCTTTCTTT.